This passage covers 9 T cell receptor beta chains from one sample sequenced in a study of radiotherapy plus CTLA-4 blockade in lung cancer. Clones were sequenced by immunoSEQ multiplex PCR, and TCRdb holds only the in-frame ones, with some missing. The sample yields about 62,000 clones, more than 70% seen once. Specimen: peripheral blood, collected from a patient treated with radiotherapy plus ipilimumab. These receptors originate from a human donor with non-small cell lung cancer who had a complete response to radiotherapy plus ipilimumab.

J is TRBJ2-4 and V is TRBV27; D possibly corresponds to TRBD1 (5 bases). CDR3 size: 15 residues. Trimming removed 4 bases at V and 0 bases at J, with 10 bases between. The germline gives CDR1 MNHEY, CDR2 SMNVEV (reference sequence). The CDR3 sequence: CASSSGHLAKNIQYF. The CDR3 nucleotides read TGTGCCAGCAGTTCAGGACACCTAGCCAAAAACATTCAGTACTTC.

The chain uses TRBV5-5 and TRBJ2-7, with D perhaps TRBD1 (6 bases). Germline CDR1 and CDR2: SGHKS and YYEKEE (reference sequence). The CDR3 totals 15 residues. The V and J ends lost 4 bases and 2 bases respectively, with 16 bases between them. Written as DNA, the CDR3 is TGTGCCAGCAGCGCTGGACAGATTGAAACCTACGAGCAGTACTTC. Its translation is CASSAGQIETYEQYF. The whole variable domain, filled in from reference TRBV5-5 and TRBJ2-7, reads DAGVTQSPTHLIKTRGQQVTLRCSPISGHKSVSWYQQVLGQGPQFIFQYYEKEERGRGNFPDRFSARQFPNYSSELNVNALLLGDSALYLCASSAGQIETYEQYFGPGTRLTVT.

This clone showed up just once. V and J are TRBV19 and TRBJ2-1; 9 bases line up with TRBD2. The CDR3 runs to 18 residues. Trimming took 5 bases from V and 5 from J; bases not matched to a gene: 16. Per germline, CDR1 LNHDA and CDR2 SQIVND (reference sequence). CDR3: CASSLGTSLGAINNEQFF. CDR3 bases: TGTGCCAGTAGTCTCGGGACTAGCCTTGGGGCAATTAACAATGAGCAGTTCTTC.

The rearrangement links TRBV16 to TRBJ2-5; possible D gene TRBD1, 5 bases. CDR3 size: 14 residues. V was trimmed by 4 bases and J by 5 bases, leaving 14 bases between them. From germline, CDR1 is KGHSY and CDR2 FQNENV. CDR3 in amino acids: CASSPPGAGETQYF. In DNA, the CDR3 is TGTGCCAGCAGCCCCCCTGGGGCCGGGGAGACCCAGTACTTC.

This clone appeared once. The rearrangement uses TRBV7-8 and TRBJ2-5; possibly TRBD2 for D (5 bases). V was shortened by 5 bases and J by 1 base, with 17 bases between the two germline ends. The CDR3 consists of 16 residues. The V gene's germline CDR1 is SGHVS and CDR2 FQNEAQ. CDR3 nucleotide sequence: TGTGCCAGCAGCCCAAGTCTGAGAGCGGCCCAAGAGACCCAGTACTTC. As protein: CASSPSLRAAQETQYF.

The chain carries TRBV4-3 and TRBJ1-6; D perhaps matches TRBD1 (5 bases). CDR3 length: 16 amino acids. Germline V gives CDR1 LGHNA, CDR2 YSLEER. The germline V and J ends were trimmed by 0 bases and 7 bases, with 13 bases remaining between them. The CDR3 spells CASSQDQGGWNSPLHF. CDR3 in DNA: TGCGCCAGCAGCCAAGACCAGGGAGGGTGGAATTCACCCCTCCACTTT.

CDR3: CASSQGRTDGGDTQYF. DNA for the CDR3: TGCGCCAGCAGCCAAGGACGGACGGACGGAGGAGATACGCAGTATTTT. The rearrangement uses TRBV4-3 and TRBJ2-3; perhaps TRBD2 as D (5 bases). CDR3 length equals 16 residues. The germline gives CDR1 LGHNA, CDR2 YSLEER. V lost 1 base and J 5 bases, leaving 16 bases between the germline ends.

This chain joins TRBV11-1 and TRBJ2-7, with D tentatively TRBD1 (6 bases). Trimming removed 6 bases at V and 1 base at J, with 13 bases between. The CDR3 length is 14 residues. The germline gives CDR1 SGHAT, CDR2 FQDESV (reference sequence). The CDR3 sequence is CASRKGQQSYEQYF. CDR3 nucleotide sequence: TGTGCCAGCAGAAAGGGACAACAATCCTACGAGCAGTACTTC.

J is TRBJ2-7 and V is TRBV5-1; TRBD2 agrees at 10 bases. This CDR3 comprises 14 residues. Trimming removed 4 bases from V and 3 bases from J; junction bases left unmatched: 4. Germline CDR1 reads SGHRS; CDR2 reads YFSETQ. The CDR3 bases are TGCGCCAGCAGCCCGGGGACTAGCGTCTACGAGCAGTACTTC. It translates to CASSPGTSVYEQYF. The whole variable domain, filled in from reference TRBV5-1 and TRBJ2-7, reads KAGVTQTPRYLIKTRGQQVTLSCSPISGHRSVSWYQQTPGQGLQFLFEYFSETQRNKGNFPGRFSGRQFSNSRSEMNVSTLELGDSALYLCASSPGTSVYEQYFGPGTRLTVT.